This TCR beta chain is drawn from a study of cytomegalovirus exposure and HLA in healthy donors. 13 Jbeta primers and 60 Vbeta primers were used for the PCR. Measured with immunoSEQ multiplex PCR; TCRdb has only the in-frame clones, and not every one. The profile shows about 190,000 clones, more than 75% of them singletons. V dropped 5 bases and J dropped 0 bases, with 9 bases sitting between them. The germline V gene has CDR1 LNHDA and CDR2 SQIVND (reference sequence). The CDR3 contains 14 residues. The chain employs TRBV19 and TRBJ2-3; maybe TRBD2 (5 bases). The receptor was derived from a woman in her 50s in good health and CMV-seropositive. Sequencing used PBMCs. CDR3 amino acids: CASSSRESTDTQYF. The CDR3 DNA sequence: TGTGCCAGTAGTTCGAGGGAGAGCACAGATACGCAGTATTTT.